Listed here is a single T cell receptor (beta chain). The table came from immunoSEQ multiplex PCR; TCRdb's copy has only in-frame clones and leaves some out. In the table there are 140,000 to 150,000 clones, approximately 91% of which are singletons. The sample belongs to a study of blood T cell repertoires in COVID-19. The overall study: Samples representing acute and convalescent COVID-19 were sourced from the United States, Italy and Spain.

This receptor was taken from a man aged 65 to 85 with acute or convalescent COVID-19. The sample taken for sequencing was peripheral blood.

CDR3 sequence: CASSLGVTGRSYEQYF. The CDR3, as DNA: TGTGCCAGCAGCTTAGGTGTTACAGGAAGATCGTACGAGCAGTACTTC. This chain uses TRBV7-2 with TRBJ2-7, with D perhaps matching TRBD1 (5 bases). The CDR3 sequence is 16 residues long. Germline loops: CDR1 SGHTA, CDR2 FQGNSA. Trimming took 1 base from V and 4 from J, leaving 17 bases between them.